This entry is about one T cell receptor beta chain. This entry is derived from a study of T cell changes during pregnancy in multiple sclerosis. The assay was immunoSEQ multiplex PCR, and TCRdb's table has in-frame clones only and misses some. The data show tens of thousands of clones, with 92% seen just once and approximately 4% held by the top ten. The CDR3 runs to 13 residues. The germline V gene has CDR1 MNHNY and CDR2 SVGAGI (reference sequence). Trimming took 2 bases from V and 2 from J, leaving 7 bases between them. Sequenced here: peripheral blood, sampled after pregnancy. The TCR sequence derives from a female donor in good health, enrolled as a control in a pregnancy study. The rearrangement links TRBV6-6 to TRBJ2-7, with TRBD2 as a possible D gene (6 bases). CDR3 amino acids: CASSYRETYEQYF. As DNA, the CDR3 is TGTGCCAGCAGTTACCGGGAGACCTACGAGCAGTACTTC.